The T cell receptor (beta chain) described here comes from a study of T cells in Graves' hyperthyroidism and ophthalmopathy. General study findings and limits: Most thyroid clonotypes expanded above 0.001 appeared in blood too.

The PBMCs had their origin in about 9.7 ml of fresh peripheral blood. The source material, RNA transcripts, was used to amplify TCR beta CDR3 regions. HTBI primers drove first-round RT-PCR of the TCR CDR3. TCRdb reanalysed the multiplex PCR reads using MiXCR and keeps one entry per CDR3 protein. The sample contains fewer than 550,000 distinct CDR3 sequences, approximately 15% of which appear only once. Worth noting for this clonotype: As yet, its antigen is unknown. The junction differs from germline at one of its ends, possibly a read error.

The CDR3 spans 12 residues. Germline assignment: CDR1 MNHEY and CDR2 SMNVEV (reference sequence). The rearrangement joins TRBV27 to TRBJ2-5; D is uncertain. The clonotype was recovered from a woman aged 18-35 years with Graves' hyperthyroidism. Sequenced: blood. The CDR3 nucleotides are TGTGTCAGCAGTTCTGTGGGGGAGACCCAGTACTTC. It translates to CVSSSVGETQYF.